This T cell receptor beta chain was sequenced during a study of T cells in localized non-small cell lung cancer. Of note for this clone: Other DNA sequences from this sample encode an identical CDR3 as well.

Repertoires were generated with immunoSEQ multiplex PCR, while TCRdb's copy carries only in-frame clones and drops some. The sample has approximately 22,000 clones; roughly nine tenths are singletons. Trimming shortened V by 5 bases and J by 2 bases, and 10 bases separated the two germline ends. From germline, CDR1 is LNHDA and CDR2 SQIVND (reference sequence). CDR3 length equals 13 residues. This clonotype originated in a man aged 40 to 69 with stage II squamous cell lung carcinoma. The sequencing used PBMCs, collected before any cancer treatment. The J gene is TRBJ2-7, the V gene TRBV19; the D gene could be TRBD1 or TRBD2 (5 bases each). CDR3 residues: CASSRPGPYEQYF. The CDR3 DNA sequence: TGTGCCAGTAGTCGCCCGGGACCCTACGAGCAGTACTTC.